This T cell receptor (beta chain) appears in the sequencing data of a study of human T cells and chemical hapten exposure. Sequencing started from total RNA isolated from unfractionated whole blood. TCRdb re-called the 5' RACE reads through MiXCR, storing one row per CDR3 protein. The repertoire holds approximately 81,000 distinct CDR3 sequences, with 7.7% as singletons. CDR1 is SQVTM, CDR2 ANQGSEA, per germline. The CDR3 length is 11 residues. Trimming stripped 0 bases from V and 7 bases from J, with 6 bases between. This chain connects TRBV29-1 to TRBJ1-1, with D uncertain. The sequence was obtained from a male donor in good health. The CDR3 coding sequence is TGCAGCGTTGAAGAGGTCCGTGAAGCTTTCTTT. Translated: CSVEEVREAFF.